This T cell receptor beta chain was recorded in a study of glioma-infiltrating T cells after dendritic cell vaccination. Across the study: Dendritic cells derived from monocytes and pulsed with autologous tumor lysate formed the vaccine.

Trimming took 1 base from V and 4 from J, leaving 19 bases between them. The germline V gene has CDR1 SGHAT and CDR2 FQNNGV. The CDR3 has 17 amino acids. Up to 2 ug genomic DNA was used for TCRB CDR3 amplification. Primers: 60 V beta forward and 13 J beta reverse. TCRdb keeps only in-frame clones here, not all; method: immunoSEQ multiplex PCR. This sample carries more than 95,000 clones, more than 80% of them seen once, and the ten largest clones take approximately 12%. The sample consisted of blood, taken before dendritic cell vaccination. The receptor's source is a human donor with glioblastoma. This sequence joins TRBV11-2 and TRBJ1-1; D gene uncertain. CDR3 sequence reads: CASSLGRVARGGTEAFF. CDR3 nucleotide sequence: TGTGCCAGCAGCTTAGGGCGGGTGGCCAGAGGCGGCACTGAAGCTTTCTTT.